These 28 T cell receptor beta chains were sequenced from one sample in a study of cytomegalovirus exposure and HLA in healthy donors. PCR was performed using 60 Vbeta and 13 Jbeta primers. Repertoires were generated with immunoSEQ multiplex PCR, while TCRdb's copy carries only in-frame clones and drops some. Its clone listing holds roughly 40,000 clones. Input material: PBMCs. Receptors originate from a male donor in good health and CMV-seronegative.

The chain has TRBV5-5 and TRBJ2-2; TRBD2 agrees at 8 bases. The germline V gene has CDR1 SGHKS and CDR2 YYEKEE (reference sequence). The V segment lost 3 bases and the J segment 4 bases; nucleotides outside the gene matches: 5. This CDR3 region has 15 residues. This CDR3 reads CASSWLAGVTGELFF. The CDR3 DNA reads TGTGCCAGCAGCTGGCTAGCGGGTGTCACCGGGGAGCTGTTTTTT.

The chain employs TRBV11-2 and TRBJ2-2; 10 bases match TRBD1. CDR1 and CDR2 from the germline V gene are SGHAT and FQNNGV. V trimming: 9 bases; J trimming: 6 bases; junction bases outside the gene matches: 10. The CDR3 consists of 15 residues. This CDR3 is CASTLGTGDSGELFF. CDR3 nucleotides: TGTGCCAGTACCCTCGGGACAGGGGACTCCGGGGAGCTGTTTTTT.

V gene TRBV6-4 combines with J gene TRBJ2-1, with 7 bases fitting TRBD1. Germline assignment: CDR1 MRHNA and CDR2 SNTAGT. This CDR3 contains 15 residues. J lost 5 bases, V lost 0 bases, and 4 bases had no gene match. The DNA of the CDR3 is TGTGCCAGCAGTGACTCGGCAGGGGGTGACAATGAGCAGTTCTTC. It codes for CASSDSAGGDNEQFF.

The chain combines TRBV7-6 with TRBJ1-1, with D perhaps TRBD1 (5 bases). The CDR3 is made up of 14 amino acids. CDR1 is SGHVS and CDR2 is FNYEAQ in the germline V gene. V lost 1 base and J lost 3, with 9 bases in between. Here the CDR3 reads CASSLGGGYTEAFF. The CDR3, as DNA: TGTGCCAGCAGCTTAGGGGGGGGGTACACTGAAGCTTTCTTT.

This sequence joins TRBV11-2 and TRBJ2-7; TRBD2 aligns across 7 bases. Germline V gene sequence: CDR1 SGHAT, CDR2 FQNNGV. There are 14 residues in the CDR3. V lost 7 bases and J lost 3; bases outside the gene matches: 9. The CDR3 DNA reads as TGTGCCAGCACCGCCGGGAGGATCGACTACGAGCAGTACTTC. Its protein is CASTAGRIDYEQYF.

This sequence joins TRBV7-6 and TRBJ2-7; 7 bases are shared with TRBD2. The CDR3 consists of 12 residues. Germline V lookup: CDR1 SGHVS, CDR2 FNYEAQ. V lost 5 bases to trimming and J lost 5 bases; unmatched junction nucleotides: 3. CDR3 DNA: TGTGCCAGCAGCCCTACTAGCGACGAGCAGTACTTC. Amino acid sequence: CASSPTSDEQYF.

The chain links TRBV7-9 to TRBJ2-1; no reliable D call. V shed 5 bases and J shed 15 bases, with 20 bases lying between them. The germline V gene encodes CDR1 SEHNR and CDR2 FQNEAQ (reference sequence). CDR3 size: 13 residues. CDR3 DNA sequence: TGTGCCAGCAGCCGTCTCCTAGAGGCGCCGGCGTTCTTC. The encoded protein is CASSRLLEAPAFF.

The CDR3 sequence: CASSPTRSGGSYNEQFF. In DNA, the CDR3 is TGTGCCAGCAGTCCTACTCGAAGCGGGGGATCCTACAATGAGCAGTTCTTC. The genes are TRBV27 and TRBJ2-1; the match to TRBD2 covers 8 bases. CDR3 size: 17 residues. The junction had 10 bases not matched to a gene; V was cut back by 5 bases and J by 1 base. Germline CDR1 and CDR2: MNHEY and SMNVEV (reference sequence).

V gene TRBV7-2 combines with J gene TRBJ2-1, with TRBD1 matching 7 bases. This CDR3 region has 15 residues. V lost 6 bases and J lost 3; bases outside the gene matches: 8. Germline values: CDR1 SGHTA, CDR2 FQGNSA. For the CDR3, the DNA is TGTGCCAGCAGTCCGAGACAGGGTTACTACAATGAGCAGTTCTTC. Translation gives CASSPRQGYYNEQFF.

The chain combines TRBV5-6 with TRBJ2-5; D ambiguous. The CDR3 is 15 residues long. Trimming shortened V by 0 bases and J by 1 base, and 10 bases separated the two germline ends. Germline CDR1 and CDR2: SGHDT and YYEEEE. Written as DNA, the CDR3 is TGTGCCAGCAGCTTGGTGTCTGGCCGCCAAGAGACCCAGTACTTC. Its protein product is CASSLVSGRQETQYF.

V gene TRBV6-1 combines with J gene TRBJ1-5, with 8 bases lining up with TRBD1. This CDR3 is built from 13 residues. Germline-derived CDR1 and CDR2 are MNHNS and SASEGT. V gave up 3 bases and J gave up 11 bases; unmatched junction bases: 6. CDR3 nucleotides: TGTGCCAGCAGTGAGGACAGGGAAGAGGCCCAGCATTTT. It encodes CASSEDREEAQHF.

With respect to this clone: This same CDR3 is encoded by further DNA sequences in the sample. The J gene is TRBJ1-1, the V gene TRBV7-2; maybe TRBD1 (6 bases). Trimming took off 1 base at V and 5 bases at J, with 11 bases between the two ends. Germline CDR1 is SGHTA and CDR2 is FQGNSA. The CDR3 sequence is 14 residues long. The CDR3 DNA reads TGTGCCAGCAGCTTAGGCAGGGGAGCGACTGAAGCTTTCTTT. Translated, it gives CASSLGRGATEAFF.

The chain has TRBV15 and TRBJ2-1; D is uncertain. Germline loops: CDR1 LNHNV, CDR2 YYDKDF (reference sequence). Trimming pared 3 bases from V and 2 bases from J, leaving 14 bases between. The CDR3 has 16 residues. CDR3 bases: TGTGCCACCAGCAGGAACCTAGTCAGCCCCTACAATGAGCAGTTCTTC. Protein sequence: CATSRNLVSPYNEQFF. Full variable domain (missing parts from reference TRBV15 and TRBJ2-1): DAMVIQNPRYQVTQFGKPVTLSCSQTLNHNVMYWYQQKSSQAPKLLFHYYDKDFNNEADTPDNFQSRRPNTSFCFLDIRSPGLGDTAMYLCATSRNLVSPYNEQFFGPGTRLTVL.

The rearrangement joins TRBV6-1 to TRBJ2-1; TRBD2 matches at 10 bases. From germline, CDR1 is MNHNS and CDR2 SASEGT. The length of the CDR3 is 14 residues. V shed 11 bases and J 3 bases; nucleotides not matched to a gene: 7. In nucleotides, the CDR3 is TGTGCCGGTAGGACTAGCGGAGTCTACAATGAGCAGTTCTTC. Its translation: CAGRTSGVYNEQFF.

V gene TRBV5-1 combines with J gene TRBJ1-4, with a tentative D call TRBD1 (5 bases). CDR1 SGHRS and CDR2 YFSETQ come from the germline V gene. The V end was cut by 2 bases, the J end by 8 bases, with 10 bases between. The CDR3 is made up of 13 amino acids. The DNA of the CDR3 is TGCGCCAGCAGCTTTGGAGCAGGGGAAAAACTGTTTTTT. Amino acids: CASSFGAGEKLFF. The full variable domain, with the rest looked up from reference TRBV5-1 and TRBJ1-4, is KAGVTQTPRYLIKTRGQQVTLSCSPISGHRSVSWYQQTPGQGLQFLFEYFSETQRNKGNFPGRFSGRQFSNSRSEMNVSTLELGDSALYLCASSFGAGEKLFFGSGTQLSVL.

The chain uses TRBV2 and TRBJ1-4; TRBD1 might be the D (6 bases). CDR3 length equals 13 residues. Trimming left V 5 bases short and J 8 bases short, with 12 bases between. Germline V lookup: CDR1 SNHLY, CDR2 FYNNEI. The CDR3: CASSPRGREKLFF. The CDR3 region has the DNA TGTGCCAGCAGTCCCAGGGGCAGGGAAAAACTGTTTTTT.

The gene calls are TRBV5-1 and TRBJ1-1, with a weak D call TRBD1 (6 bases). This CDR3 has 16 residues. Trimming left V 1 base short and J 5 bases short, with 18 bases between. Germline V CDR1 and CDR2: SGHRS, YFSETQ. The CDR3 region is CASSLRAAGGETEAFF. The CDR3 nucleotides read TGCGCCAGCAGCTTGAGGGCAGCGGGGGGCGAGACTGAAGCTTTCTTT. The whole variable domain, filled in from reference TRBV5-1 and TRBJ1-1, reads KAGVTQTPRYLIKTRGQQVTLSCSPISGHRSVSWYQQTPGQGLQFLFEYFSETQRNKGNFPGRFSGRQFSNSRSEMNVSTLELGDSALYLCASSLRAAGGETEAFFGQGTRLTVV.

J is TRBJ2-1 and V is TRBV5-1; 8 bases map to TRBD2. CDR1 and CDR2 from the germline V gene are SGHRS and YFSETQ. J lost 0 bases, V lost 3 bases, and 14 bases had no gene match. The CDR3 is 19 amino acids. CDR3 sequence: CASSSLAGSLLGSYNEQFF. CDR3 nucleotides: TGCGCCAGCAGCTCCCTAGCGGGTTCTCTTTTGGGCTCCTACAATGAGCAGTTCTTC.

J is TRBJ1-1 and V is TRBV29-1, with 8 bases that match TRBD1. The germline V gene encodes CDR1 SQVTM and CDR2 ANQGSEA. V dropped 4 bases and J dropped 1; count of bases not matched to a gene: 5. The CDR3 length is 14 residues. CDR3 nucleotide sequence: TGCAGCGTTGGGACCGGGACAGGGAACACTGAAGCTTTCTTT. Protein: CSVGTGTGNTEAFF.

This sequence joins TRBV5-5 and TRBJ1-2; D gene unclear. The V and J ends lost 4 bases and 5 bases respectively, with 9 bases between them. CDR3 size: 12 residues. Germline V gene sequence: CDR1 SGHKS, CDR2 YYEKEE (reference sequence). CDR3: CASSPAEYGYTF. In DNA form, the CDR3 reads TGTGCCAGCAGCCCCGCTGAGTATGGCTACACCTTC.

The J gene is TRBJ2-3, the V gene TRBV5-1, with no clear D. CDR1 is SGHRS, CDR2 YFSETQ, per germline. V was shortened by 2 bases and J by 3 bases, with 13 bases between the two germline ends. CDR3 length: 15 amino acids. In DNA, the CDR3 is TGCGCCAGCAGCTTTTGGCAGCGAACTACAGATACGCAGTATTTT. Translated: CASSFWQRTTDTQYF.

The DNA for the CDR3 is TGCGCCAGCAGCTTGGGGCAGGGGATAAATCAGCCCCAGCATTTT. Translated, it gives CASSLGQGINQPQHF. V is TRBV5-1 and J is TRBJ1-5, with D maybe TRBD1 (6 bases). Germline lookup yields CDR1 SGHRS and CDR2 YFSETQ. The V and J ends lost 0 bases and 4 bases respectively, with 11 bases between them. The CDR3 contains 15 residues.

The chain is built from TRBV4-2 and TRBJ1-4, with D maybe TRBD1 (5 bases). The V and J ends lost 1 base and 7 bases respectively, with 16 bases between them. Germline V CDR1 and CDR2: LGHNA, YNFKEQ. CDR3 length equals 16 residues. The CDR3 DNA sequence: TGTGCCAGCAGCCAAGTTCTAGGGGAGGGTGGTGAAAAACTGTTTTTT. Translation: CASSQVLGEGGEKLFF.

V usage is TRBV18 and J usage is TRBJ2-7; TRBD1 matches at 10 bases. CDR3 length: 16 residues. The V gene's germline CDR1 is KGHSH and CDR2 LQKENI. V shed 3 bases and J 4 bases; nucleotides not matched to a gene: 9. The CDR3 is CASSPTMGQGNYEQYF. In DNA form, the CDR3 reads TGTGCCAGCTCACCGACTATGGGACAGGGGAATTACGAGCAGTACTTC.

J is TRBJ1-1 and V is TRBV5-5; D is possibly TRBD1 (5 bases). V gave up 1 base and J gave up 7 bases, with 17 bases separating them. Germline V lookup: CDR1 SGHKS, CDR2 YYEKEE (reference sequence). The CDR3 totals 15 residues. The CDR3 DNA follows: TGTGCCAGCAGCTTGTGGGGCATCGTGCCAGGTGAAGCTTTCTTT. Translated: CASSLWGIVPGEAFF.

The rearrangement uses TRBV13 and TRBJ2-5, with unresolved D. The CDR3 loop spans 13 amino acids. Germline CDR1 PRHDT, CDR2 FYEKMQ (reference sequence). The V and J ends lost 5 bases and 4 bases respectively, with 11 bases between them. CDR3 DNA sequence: TGTGCCAGCAGCCCCCGGCAGGCAGAGACCCAGTACTTC. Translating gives CASSPRQAETQYF.

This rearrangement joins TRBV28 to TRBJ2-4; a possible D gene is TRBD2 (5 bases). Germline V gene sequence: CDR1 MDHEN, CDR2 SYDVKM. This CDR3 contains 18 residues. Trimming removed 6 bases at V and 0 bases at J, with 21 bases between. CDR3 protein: CASSYTRSPQLAKNIQYF. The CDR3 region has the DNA TGTGCCAGCAGCTATACTAGGAGCCCCCAACTAGCCAAAAACATTCAGTACTTC. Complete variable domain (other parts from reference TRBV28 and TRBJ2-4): DVKVTQSSRYLVKRTGEKVFLECVQDMDHENMFWYRQDPGLGLRLIYFSYDVKMKEKGDIPEGYSVSREKKERFSLILESASTNQTSMYLCASSYTRSPQLAKNIQYFGAGTRLSVL.

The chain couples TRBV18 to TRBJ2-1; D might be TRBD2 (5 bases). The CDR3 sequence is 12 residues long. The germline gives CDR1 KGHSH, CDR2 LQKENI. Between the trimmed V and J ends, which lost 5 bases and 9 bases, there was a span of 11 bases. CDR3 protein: CASSSGLSEQFF. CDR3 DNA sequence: TGTGCCAGCTCATCAGGACTTTCTGAGCAGTTCTTC.